This T cell receptor beta chain was found in a study of cytomegalovirus exposure and HLA in healthy donors. The overall study: Unique TCRs numbering approximately 80 million, obtained from HLA-typed donors, made up an early data release. Overall study findings and caveats: Association of a missense DCLRE1C variant with TCR beta V- and J-gene trimming was reported in a later analysis. Highly shared variants forming one cluster were likely a sequencing artifact.

PCR involved 60 Vbeta and 13 Jbeta primers. Profiled with immunoSEQ multiplex PCR; TCRdb holds only in-frame clones, not every one. The table has hundreds of thousands of clones, 80% to 90% seen once. In the case of this clone: Its target is unknown.

The sample comprised PBMCs. The TCR originated in a girl aged 2-9 years in good health and CMV-seronegative.

The CDR3 nucleotides read TGTGCCACCAGCAGAGTAGCCGGGGCCAACGTCCTGACTTTC. This translates into CATSRVAGANVLTF. V and J are TRBV15 and TRBJ2-6; unclear D gene. With 1 base removed from V and 4 bases from J, the gap between germline ends came to 5 bases. This CDR3 region has 14 residues. Per the germline V gene, CDR1 is LNHNV and CDR2 is YYDKDF (reference sequence).